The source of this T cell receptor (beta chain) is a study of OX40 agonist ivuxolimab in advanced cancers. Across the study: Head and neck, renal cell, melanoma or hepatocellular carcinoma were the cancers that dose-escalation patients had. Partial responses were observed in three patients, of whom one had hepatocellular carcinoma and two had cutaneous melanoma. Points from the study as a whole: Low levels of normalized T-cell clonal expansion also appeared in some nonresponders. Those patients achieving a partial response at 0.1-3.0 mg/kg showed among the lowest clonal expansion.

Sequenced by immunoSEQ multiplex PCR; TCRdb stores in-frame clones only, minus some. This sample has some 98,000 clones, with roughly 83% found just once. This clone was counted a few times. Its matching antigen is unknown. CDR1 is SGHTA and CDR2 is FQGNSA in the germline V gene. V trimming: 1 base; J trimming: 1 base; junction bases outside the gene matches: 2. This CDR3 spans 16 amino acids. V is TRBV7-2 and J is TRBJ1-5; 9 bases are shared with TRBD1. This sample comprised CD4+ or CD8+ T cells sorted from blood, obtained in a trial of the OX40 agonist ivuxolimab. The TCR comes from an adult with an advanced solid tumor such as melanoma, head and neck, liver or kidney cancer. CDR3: CASSLGGTGSNQPQHF. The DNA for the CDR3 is TGTGCCAGCAGCTTAGGGGGGACAGGGAGCAATCAGCCCCAGCATTTT.